These T cell receptor beta chains were read from a single sample in a study of graft-versus-host responses after intestinal transplantation. This table comes from immunoSEQ multiplex PCR, and its TCRdb copy is limited to in-frame clones, with some not included. The top ten hold less than 0.85% of the sample, which has some 27,000 clones, around 94% seen once. The starting material was PBMCs, obtained approximately 30 days after intestinal transplant. All receptors derive from a human patient who received an intestinal transplant, so some T cells may come from the graft donor. CDR3s include the opening cysteine and the closing phenylalanine or tryptophan. Fields, in order: D gene, J gene, clone size, V gene, CDR3 DNA, CDR3 protein. The D gene is left open where the match is weak. Expanded clones are given a class, and other clones once, few, many or no size at all.

. TRBJ1-2 . TRBV19 TGTGCCAGCGAAGGCCGGCTAGGGAGGGATGGCTACACCTTC CASEGRLGRDGYTF
TRBD2 TRBJ2-7 once TRBV5-6 TGTGCCAGCAGCTTGGCGGGGGGGCAGCTCTTCTACGAGCAGTACTTC CASSLAGGQLFYEQYF
. TRBJ2-1 . TRBV7-2 TGTGCCAGCAGCTTAGAGGACTCAAATCAAGAGCAGTTCTTC CASSLEDSNQEQFF
TRBD1 TRBJ1-2 . TRBV30 TGTGCCTGGACTGTGACAGGGAAAGGGGGCTACACCTTC CAWTVTGKGGYTF
TRBD2 TRBJ2-1 few TRBV4-1 TGCGCCAGCAGCCGAGAAGCGGGGGCCGTATACAATGAGCAGTTCTTC CASSREAGAVYNEQFF
TRBD2 TRBJ2-1 . TRBV5-5 TGTGCCAGCAGCTTAGGGCTAGCGGGAGTAAGGGAGCAGTTCTTC CASSLGLAGVREQFF
TRBD1 TRBJ2-7 . TRBV19 TGTGCCAGTAGTAACAGGGGGCGAGTCGAGCAGTACTTC CASSNRGRVEQYF
. TRBJ2-7 . TRBV28 TGTGCCAGCAGTTTTCAGGGAGTCGGCTACGAGCAGTACTTC CASSFQGVGYEQYF
TRBD2 TRBJ2-3 . TRBV19 TGTGCCAGTAGTATGTCTAGCGGGAAACATACGCAGTATTTT CASSMSSGKHTQYF
. TRBJ2-5 . TRBV2 TGTGCCAGCAGCCTGGGGCAAGAGACCCAGTACTTC CASSLGQETQYF
. TRBJ1-2 . TRBV6-5 TGTGCCAGCAGAACAACAGGGTCCTATGGCTACACCTTC CASRTTGSYGYTF
TRBD2 TRBJ2-3 . TRBV11-2 TGTGCCAGCAGCTTAGTAGCTAGCGGGAGGGCCGCAGATACGCAGTATTTT CASSLVASGRAADTQYF
. TRBJ2-1 . TRBV15 TGTGCCACCAGCACACGACGGGGGCGGTCCCTTGGGGGTTACAATGAGCAGTTCTTC CATSTRRGRSLGGYNEQFF
TRBD1 TRBJ2-7 . TRBV6-1 TGTGCCAGCATTCCGGGACAGCAGCTCTACGAGCAGTACTTC CASIPGQQLYEQYF
TRBD1 TRBJ2-7 . TRBV5-6 TGTGCCAGCAGCATCAGGACAGGGTGGGCCCTCTCCTACGAGCAGTACTTC CASSIRTGWALSYEQYF
. TRBJ1-2 once TRBV6-1 TGTGCCAGCACGCTAACTGGGGGGGTTTATGGCTACACCTTC CASTLTGGVYGYTF
TRBD2 TRBJ2-1 once TRBV2 TGTGCCAGCAGGCCTAGCGGGAGGGCCTACAATGAGCAGTTCTTC CASRPSGRAYNEQFF
. TRBJ2-6 once TRBV19 TGTGCCAGTAGTATACGGAGGGTCGACTCTGGGGCCAACGTCCTGACTTTC CASSIRRVDSGANVLTF
. TRBJ2-2 . TRBV4-1 TGCGCCAGCAGCCAAGGTCCACTAGGGGTTTACACCGGGGAGCTGTTTTTT CASSQGPLGVYTGELFF
. TRBJ2-5 once TRBV7-3 TGTGCCAGCAGCTTAATAGGCCCTGCGGGGACCCAGTACTTC CASSLIGPAGTQYF
TRBD1 TRBJ2-7 . TRBV28 TGTGCCAGCAGTTTAACAGGGGGCCCGACCCCCTACGAGCAGTACTTC CASSLTGGPTPYEQYF
. TRBJ1-2 . TRBV5-1 TGCGCCAGCAGCTTGACAGGGACTAACAACTATGGCTACACCTTC CASSLTGTNNYGYTF
. TRBJ2-1 few TRBV7-6 TGTGCCAGCAGCTCGAACTACAATGAGCAGTTCTTC CASSSNYNEQFF
. TRBJ2-7 . TRBV27 TGTGCCAGCAGTTTATTAGGGGCCATACACGAGCAGTACTTC CASSLLGAIHEQYF
TRBD1 TRBJ1-4 . TRBV10-1 TGCGCCAGCACCCCCGAAGACAGGGTCGGCGCTGAAAAACTGTTTTTT CASTPEDRVGAEKLFF
. TRBJ2-7 . TRBV6-1 TGTGCCAGTGCCCTAGTTTTCGGATCCTACGAGCAGTACTTC CASALVFGSYEQYF
TRBD1 TRBJ2-7 . TRBV6-5 TGTGCCAGCAGTTACCGATTACCGGGACAGGGAAGGCGGGAGCACTTC CASSYRLPGQGRREHF
. TRBJ2-1 . TRBV10-1 TGCGCCAGCAGTCTATACGGGACGAATGAGCAGTTCTTC CASSLYGTNEQFF
TRBD2 TRBJ2-7 . TRBV7-9 TGTGCCAGCAGCCCCCGACTAGCGTGGGCCTACGAGCAGTACTTC CASSPRLAWAYEQYF
TRBD1 TRBJ2-6 few TRBV27 TGTGCCAGCGGAAACAGGGGCTCTGGGGCCAACGTCCTGACTTTC CASGNRGSGANVLTF
TRBD2 TRBJ2-5 . TRBV5-1 TGCGCCAGCAGCCTGACCGGGACTAGCGGGACAAAGACCCAGTACTTC CASSLTGTSGTKTQYF
. TRBJ1-2 . TRBV19 TGTGCCAGTAGTATAGAGGCGAGTTATGGCTACACCTTC CASSIEASYGYTF
. TRBJ1-5 once TRBV28 TGTGCCAGCAGTTCCCAAGACCTTCAGCCCCAGCATTTT CASSSQDLQPQHF
. TRBJ1-3 . TRBV28 TGTGCCAGCAGTCTCGGGACGGCAGGAAACACCATATATTTT CASSLGTAGNTIYF
TRBD2 TRBJ2-7 . TRBV10-3 TGTGCCATCAGTGACCCCGGGACTAGCGTGTCCTCCACCTACGAGCAGTACTTC CAISDPGTSVSSTYEQYF
TRBD1 TRBJ1-2 . TRBV28 TGTGCCAGCAGTTTAGCGGGACAGGGACTGAAGAATGGCTACACCTTC CASSLAGQGLKNGYTF
. TRBJ2-7 once TRBV7-8 TGTGCCAGCAGCCTTCGTGGTCCGTACGAGCAGTACTTC CASSLRGPYEQYF
. TRBJ2-1 . TRBV7-2 TGTGCCAGCAGCTTATACCTCCATGAGCAGTTCTTC CASSLYLHEQFF
. TRBJ1-3 . TRBV28 TGTGCCAGCAGCCCCCAGAGTTCCTCTGGAAACACCATATATTTT CASSPQSSSGNTIYF
. TRBJ2-5 . TRBV2 TGTGCCAGCAGTGGGGCCAGAGAGACCCAGTACTTC CASSGARETQYF
. TRBJ1-2 once TRBV4-3 TGCGCCAGCAGCCAAGATGTGGGGGTCCTCGTGTATGGCTACACCTTC CASSQDVGVLVYGYTF
TRBD1 TRBJ2-1 once TRBV6-5 TGTGCCAGCAGTCCAGGACAGGGGTTGTACAATGAGCAGTTCTTC CASSPGQGLYNEQFF
TRBD1 TRBJ1-5 . TRBV7-9 TGTGCCAGCAGCACCGGACAGGGACCTAGCAATCAGCCCCAGCATTTT CASSTGQGPSNQPQHF
TRBD2 TRBJ2-3 few TRBV7-2 TGTGCCAGCAGCCCTTTTAACAGCGGGAGGGTGGCAGATACGCAGTATTTT CASSPFNSGRVADTQYF
. TRBJ2-3 . TRBV6-6 TGTGCCAGCAGTTACGCGGCAGGCTCAGATACGCAGTATTTT CASSYAAGSDTQYF
TRBD2 TRBJ2-7 . TRBV7-9 TGTGCCAGCAGCTTAGGACTAGCGCCTTACGAGCAGTACTTC CASSLGLAPYEQYF
TRBD2 TRBJ2-7 once TRBV2 TGTGCCAGCAGGGCCCCGGGACTAGCGGAGGGCGAGCAGTACTTC CASRAPGLAEGEQYF
. TRBJ2-3 . TRBV10-3 TGTGCCATCAGTGGGGCGGGACAGAGCGATACGCAGTATTTT CAISGAGQSDTQYF
TRBD1 TRBJ1-4 . TRBV5-6 TGTGCCAGCAGCTTTCAGGGGGCCGGTGATGAAAAACTGTTTTTT CASSFQGAGDEKLFF
. TRBJ1-5 . TRBV4-1 TGCGCCAGCAGCCAAGACGGGGGGGCCTATCAGCCCCAGCATTTT CASSQDGGAYQPQHF
. TRBJ2-3 . TRBV19 TGTGCCAGTAGTATAGAAGGCAGGGGAACAGATACGCAGTATTTT CASSIEGRGTDTQYF
. TRBJ2-7 . TRBV27 TGTGCCAGCAGTCCCGTATCCACAACAGGGAACTACGAGCAGTACTTC CASSPVSTTGNYEQYF
. TRBJ2-7 . TRBV6-1 TGTGCCAGCAGTGAACGGGCGGCCTACGAGCAGTACTTC CASSERAAYEQYF
. TRBJ2-1 once TRBV19 TGTGCCAGTAGTGTGGACCCGGGCAATGAGCAGTTCTTC CASSVDPGNEQFF
TRBD1 TRBJ1-2 once TRBV11-2 TGTGCCAGCAGCCATGAGGGGACAGGTCACGACTGGACCTTC CASSHEGTGHDWTF